This T cell receptor beta chain was captured in a study of metastatic and nonmetastatic thyroid tumors. Study-level information: Repertoire comparisons spanned blood and tumor or nodule tissue from malignant and benign thyroid patients. Study results and limitations: The study reportedly found significantly higher TCR beta diversity in malignant thyroid tumors than benign nodules, in blood and tumor.

V was clipped by 4 bases and J by 2 bases; unmatched bases: 6. The CDR3 has 15 amino acids. Germline V gives CDR1 KGHSY, CDR2 FQNENV. Prior to thyroid surgery, none of the patients had received any treatment. Using MiXCR, TCRdb re-called clones from the PCR reads. The sample has roughly 59,000 clones, around 15% seen once. This clone was recorded at least ten times. Antigen specificity is unknown. Sequenced input: blood. This clonotype was obtained from a male donor with papillary thyroid cancer or a benign thyroid nodule (not recorded which). Some clones in this sample may be carry-over from other donors' samples. The genes are TRBV16 and TRBJ2-3, with 7 positions matching TRBD1. The CDR3 reads CASSLQTGTTDTQYF. CDR3 nucleotides: TGTGCCAGCAGCCTACAGACAGGGACCACAGATACGCAGTATTTT.